The sequence of this T cell receptor beta chain was determined in a study of blood T cell repertoires in COVID-19. Study at large: Nucleic acid was either cDNA or gDNA, and it came from T cells, B-cell-depleted T cells, or PBMCs.

Sequenced by immunoSEQ multiplex PCR; TCRdb stores in-frame clones only, minus some. The sample holds about 150,000 clones, more than 60% seen once. This clone was seen once. Trimming took off 5 bases at V and 4 bases at J, with 6 bases between the two ends. The CDR3 contains 12 residues. Germline values: CDR1 LNHDA, CDR2 SQIVND (reference sequence). V and J are TRBV19 and TRBJ1-5; no firm D call. This TCR came from a man aged 50 to 59 with acute or convalescent COVID-19. Sequencing input: peripheral blood. CDR3 sequence reads: CASSGLNQPQHF. CDR3 nucleotides: TGTGCCAGTAGTGGACTTAATCAGCCCCAGCATTTT.